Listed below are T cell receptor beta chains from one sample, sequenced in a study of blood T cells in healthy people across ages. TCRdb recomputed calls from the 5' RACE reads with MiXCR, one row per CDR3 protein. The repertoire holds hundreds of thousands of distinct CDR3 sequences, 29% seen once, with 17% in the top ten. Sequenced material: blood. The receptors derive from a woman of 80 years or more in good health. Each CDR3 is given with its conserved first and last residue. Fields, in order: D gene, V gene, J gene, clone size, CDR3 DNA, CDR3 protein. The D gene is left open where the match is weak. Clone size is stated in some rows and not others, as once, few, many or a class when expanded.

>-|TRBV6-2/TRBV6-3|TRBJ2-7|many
TGTGCCAGCGGAGAGGGGGGACCCACCTACGAGCAGTACTTC
CASGEGGPTYEQYF
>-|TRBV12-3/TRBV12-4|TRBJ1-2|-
TGTGCCAGCCGAAGCAGGGAAGGCTACACCTTC
CASRSREGYTF
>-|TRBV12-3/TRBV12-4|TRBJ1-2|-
TGTGCCAGCAGTTCCTTAGCAGCGCACTATGGCTACACCTTC
CASSSLAAHYGYTF
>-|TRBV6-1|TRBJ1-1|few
TGTGCCAGCAGTGAGGGAGATTGGACTGAAGCTTTCTTT
CASSEGDWTEAFF
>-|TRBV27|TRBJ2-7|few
TGTGCCAGCAGGAGACGGAACGAGCAGTACTTC
CASRRRNEQYF
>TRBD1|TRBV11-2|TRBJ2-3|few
TGTGCCAGCAGCTTAGGTCCGGGACAGGGAGCGGGGACAGATACGCAGTATTTT
CASSLGPGQGAGTDTQYF
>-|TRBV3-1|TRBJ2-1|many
TGTGCCAGCAGCCGTCCTCGGGGAGTCGTCAATGAGCAGTTCTTC
CASSRPRGVVNEQFF
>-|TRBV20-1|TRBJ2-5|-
TGCAGTGCTGGAGATCTACGCGGGGTCCAAGAGACCCAGTACTTC
CSAGDLRGVQETQYF
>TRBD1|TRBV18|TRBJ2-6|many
TGTGCCAGCTTCCCCACGAAGGGGGCGGCCAACGTCCTGACTTTC
CASFPTKGAANVLTF
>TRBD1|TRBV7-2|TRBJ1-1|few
TGTGCCAGCAGCTTGACCGGGACAGGGAACACTGAAGCTTTCTTT
CASSLTGTGNTEAFF
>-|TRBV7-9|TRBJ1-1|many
TGTGCCAGCAGCTCCCCTGGCCCTAACACTGAAGCTTTCTTT
CASSSPGPNTEAFF
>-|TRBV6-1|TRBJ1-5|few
TGTGCCAGCAGTGAGGGCTCTTATAGCAATCAGCCCCAGCATTTT
CASSEGSYSNQPQHF
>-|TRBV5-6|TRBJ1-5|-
TGTGCCAGCAGCTTGGCCGGACAGTTAGGCAATCAGCCCCAGCATTTT
CASSLAGQLGNQPQHF
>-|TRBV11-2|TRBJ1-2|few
TGTGCCAGCAGCTTAGGCAGGTTACGGGGCTACACCTTC
CASSLGRLRGYTF
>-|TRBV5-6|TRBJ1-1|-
TGTGCCAGCAGCAGGGGACCGTACATGAACACTGAAGCTTTCTTT
CASSRGPYMNTEAFF
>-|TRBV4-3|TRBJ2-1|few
TGCGCCAGCAGCCAAGAAAGCGAGCGAGCTAATGAGCGGTTCTTC
CASSQESERANERFF
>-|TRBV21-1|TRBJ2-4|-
TGTGCCAGCAGCAAGGAGGGGAAGCGAAGAATAGCCAAAAACATTCAGTACTTC
CASSKEGKRRIAKNIQYF
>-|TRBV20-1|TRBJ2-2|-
TGCAGTGTAACTCTAGCGAACACCGGGGAGCTGTTTTTT
CSVTLANTGELFF
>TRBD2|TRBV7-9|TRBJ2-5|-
TGTGCCAGCAGCTTAGAAGAAGTTAGCGGGGGGGCACCGTACTTC
CASSLEEVSGGAPYF
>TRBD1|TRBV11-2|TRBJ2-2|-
TGTGCCAGCAGCTCACAGGGGGTCACCGGGGAGCTGTTTTTT
CASSSQGVTGELFF
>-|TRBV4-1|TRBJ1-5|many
TGCGCCAACCCGCAGACTAGCAATCAGCCCCAGCATTTT
CANPQTSNQPQHF
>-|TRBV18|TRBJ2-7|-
TGTGCCAGCTCACCACATACGGACCCCTACGAGCGCTACTTC
CASSPHTDPYERYF
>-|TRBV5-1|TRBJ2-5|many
TGCGCCAGCAGCGGGGGGACGACACGAGAGACCCAGTACTTC
CASSGGTTRETQYF
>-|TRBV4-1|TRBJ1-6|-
TGCGCCAGCAGCCGCGATGAGTCAGGATATAATTCACCCCTCCACTTT
CASSRDESGYNSPLHF
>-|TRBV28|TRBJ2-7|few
TGTGCCAGCACCTTGTGGGGAGCCTCCTACGAGCAGTACTTC
CASTLWGASYEQYF
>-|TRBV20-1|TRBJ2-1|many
TGCTCTGGAGGGAATGAGCAGTTCTTC
CSGGNEQFF